The 17 T cell receptor beta chains presented below share a single source sample, sequenced in a study of blood T cell repertoires in COVID-19. Sequenced by immunoSEQ multiplex PCR; TCRdb stores in-frame clones only, minus some. This sample yields 330,000 or so clones, of which 88% are seen a single time; over 1% belongs to the top ten. Sample: PBMCs or T cells enriched from blood (not recorded which). The receptors shown here come from a woman in her twenties or thirties who had been exposed to COVID-19.

J is TRBJ2-1 and V is TRBV30; 8 bases agree with TRBD1. Germline trimming cut 2 bases from V and 14 bases from J; bases unmatched to any gene: 5. CDR3 length: 11 amino acids. Germline values: CDR1 GTSNPN, CDR2 SVGIG (reference sequence). The CDR3 here is CAWSPGGIEFF. CDR3 bases: TGTGCCTGGAGTCCAGGGGGCATCGAGTTCTTC.

This clone was seen a single time. This chain links TRBV6-1 with TRBJ1-6, with D unresolved. Trimming took off 5 bases at V and 8 bases at J, with 4 bases between the two ends. CDR1 is MNHNS, CDR2 SASEGT, per germline. The CDR3 totals 11 residues. The DNA for the CDR3 is TGTGCCAGCAGTTATGATTCACCCCTCCACTTT. The encoded protein is CASSYDSPLHF.

V and J are TRBV28 and TRBJ2-5, with 7 nucleotides matching TRBD2. This CDR3 spans 13 amino acids. Germline loops: CDR1 MDHEN, CDR2 SYDVKM. V was pared by 5 bases and J by 10 bases, with 10 bases of the junction left unmatched. CDR3: CASSAGGSGGQYF. Here the CDR3 DNA reads TGTGCCAGCAGTGCCGGGGGGTCTGGAGGCCAGTACTTC.

V is TRBV12-3 or TRBV12-4 and J is TRBJ1-5; D not certain. The CDR3 has 13 amino acids. V lost 3 bases and J lost 3, with 6 bases in between. The CDR3 region is CASSFILNQPQHF. The CDR3 DNA is TGTGCCAGCAGTTTTATACTCAATCAGCCCCAGCATTTT.

The chain recombines TRBV15 with TRBJ1-1; D is unresolved. This CDR3 is built from 16 residues. Germline loops: CDR1 LNHNV, CDR2 YYDKDF (reference sequence). Trimming left V 0 bases short and J 4 bases short, with 15 bases between. CDR3 loop: CATSRELAVVATEAFF. The CDR3 region has the DNA TGTGCCACCAGCAGAGAGTTAGCGGTGGTCGCCACTGAAGCTTTCTTT.

This clone was counted a single time. The rearrangement joins TRBV10-3 to TRBJ2-7; D not certain. Germline CDR1 reads ENHRY; CDR2 reads SYGVKD. This CDR3 spans 14 amino acids. Trimming removed 7 bases at V and 7 bases at J, with 20 bases between. Here the CDR3 reads CAIKRGNPPREQYF. For the CDR3, the DNA is TGTGCCATCAAGAGAGGTAACCCCCCGCGGGAGCAGTACTTC.

The V and J genes are TRBV6-8 and TRBJ2-7; D is possibly TRBD2 (5 bases). The CDR3 is 15 residues long. In germline, CDR1 is MNHGY, CDR2 SAAAGT. Trimming took off 2 bases at V and 2 bases at J, with 13 bases between the two ends. This chain's CDR3 is CASSYKSSSTYEQYF. The CDR3 coding sequence is TGTGCCAGCAGTTACAAGTCTAGCAGTACCTACGAGCAGTACTTC.

This rearrangement joins TRBV2 to TRBJ2-4; TRBD1 agrees at 9 bases. This CDR3 has 15 residues. The V gene's germline CDR1 is SNHLY and CDR2 FYNNEI. V lost 6 bases to trimming and J lost 8 bases; unmatched junction nucleotides: 11. CDR3 amino acids: CASSAQGAGVDIQYF. The CDR3 DNA is TGTGCCAGCAGCGCACAGGGGGCGGGAGTAGACATTCAGTACTTC.

The chain employs TRBV7-2 and TRBJ2-7; D not resolved. Trimming stripped 1 base from V and 4 bases from J, with 14 bases between. The germline V gene encodes CDR1 SGHTA and CDR2 FQGNSA. The CDR3 extends over 15 amino acids. In DNA form, the CDR3 reads TGTGCCAGCAGCTTAGTTGACGGGTCAATATACGAGCAGTACTTC. Amino acid sequence: CASSLVDGSIYEQYF.

The chain carries TRBV18 and TRBJ2-4; D call uncertain. V lost 3 bases and J 0 bases, leaving 12 bases between the germline ends. This CDR3 comprises 16 residues. Looked up from germline, CDR1 is KGHSH and CDR2 is LQKENI. CDR3 loop: CASSPLTFLAKNIQYF. CDR3 coding DNA: TGTGCCAGCTCACCGCTAACCTTTCTAGCCAAAAACATTCAGTACTTC.

In this sample, this clone turned up once. The V gene is TRBV6-5, the J gene TRBJ1-2, with D possibly being TRBD1 (5 bases). The CDR3 is made up of 14 amino acids. V gave up 4 bases and J gave up 2 bases, with 11 bases separating them. The V gene's germline CDR1 is MNHEY and CDR2 SVGAGI. The CDR3 protein is CASSSGERNYGYTF. Written as DNA, the CDR3 is TGTGCCAGCAGTTCGGGGGAGAGAAACTATGGCTACACCTTC.

The V gene is TRBV27, the J gene TRBJ2-7; 7 nucleotides agree with TRBD1. The V gene end was trimmed by 4 bases and the J gene end by 3 bases; junction bases not matched to a gene: 6. Germline assignment: CDR1 MNHEY and CDR2 SMNVEV (reference sequence). This CDR3 is 14 amino acids long. The CDR3 DNA follows: TGTGCCAGCAGTTGGGCCGGGACAGACTACGAGCAGTACTTC. The encoded protein is CASSWAGTDYEQYF.

This rearrangement joins TRBV23-1 to TRBJ2-3; 15 bases align to TRBD2. TRBV23-1 is an ORF, and what it does is uncertain. The CDR3 loop spans 17 amino acids. V shed 2 bases and J 5 bases; nucleotides not matched to a gene: 5. The chain's CDR3 is CASSQAGLAGGEDTQYF. The CDR3 DNA follows: TGCGCCAGCAGTCAAGCGGGACTAGCGGGAGGTGAAGATACGCAGTATTTT.

The chain links TRBV5-5 to TRBJ1-3; TRBD1 aligns across 8 bases. V lost 4 bases and J lost 0; bases outside the gene matches: 6. The CDR3 sequence is 16 residues long. CDR1 and CDR2 (germline): SGHKS, YYEKEE (reference sequence). Written as DNA, the CDR3 is TGTGCCAGCAGCCCTGGACAGGGACTCTCTGGAAACACCATATATTTT. This encodes CASSPGQGLSGNTIYF.

The gene calls are TRBV19 and TRBJ1-2; D unresolved. Trimming removed 3 bases at V and 4 bases at J, with 9 bases between. CDR1 LNHDA and CDR2 SQIVND come from the germline V gene (reference sequence). The CDR3 is 13 amino acids. The CDR3 nucleotides are TGTGCCAGTAGTATTTTGGGAGGCTATGGCTACACCTTC. Its protein product is CASSILGGYGYTF.

This clone has more than one count but fewer than ten. The chain links TRBV10-1 to TRBJ2-7; D is possibly TRBD1 (6 bases). This CDR3 comprises 15 residues. Trimming shortened V by 4 bases and J by 8 bases, and 21 bases separated the two germline ends. Germline CDR1 is WNHNN and CDR2 is SYGVQD (reference sequence). In DNA form, the CDR3 reads TGCGCCAGCAGTGTGTTATCAGGGGCCTTCTCCCAGCAGTACTTC. Protein: CASSVLSGAFSQQYF.

The J gene is TRBJ2-3, the V gene TRBV10-3; D is unresolved. This CDR3 is 11 amino acids long. Germline values: CDR1 ENHRY, CDR2 SYGVKD. In DNA, the CDR3 is TGTGCAATCCGTAGCACAGATACGCAGTATTTT. This codes for CAIRSTDTQYF.